A selection of T cell receptor beta chains follows, all from one sample in a study of blood T cell repertoires in COVID-19. Here immunoSEQ multiplex PCR was the method, and the copy in TCRdb shows in-frame clones only, minus some. The data hold 350,000 to 400,000 clones, with more than 85% observed a single time. The sample consisted of PBMCs or T cells enriched from blood (not recorded which). The receptors derive from a woman in her twenties or thirties who had recovered from COVID-19. Both conserved end residues are trimmed from each CDR3.

>TRBJ2-1|TRBV28
ASSATGTLNNEQF
>TRBJ2-7|TRBV13
ASSSSFGVQY
>TRBJ1-2|TRBV6-1
ASSEPGQGANGYT
>TRBJ1-2|TRBV4-2
ASSYRRDRDGYT
>TRBJ2-3|TRBV19
ASGPGTGFADTQY
>TRBJ2-2|TRBV5-1
ASSPGTSTGELF
>TRBJ1-3|TRBV2
ASSVNRGTGNTIY
>TRBJ2-1|TRBV28
ASSPPGLDYNEQF
>TRBJ2-7|TRBV28
ASSRPGLNTYEQY
>TRBJ1-2|TRBV10-3
AISEYSNYGYT
>TRBJ1-3|TRBV13
ASSRTAESGNTIY
>TRBJ1-5|TRBV4-1
ASSPTGTGGSNQPQH
>TRBJ1-1|TRBV9
ASSPGLRGDTEAF
>TRBJ2-3|TRBV5-1
ASSLASQGGTDTQY
>TRBJ2-3|TRBV7-6
ASSLDHSGSRKDTQY
>TRBJ2-1|TRBV6-5
ASSPQGAHNEQF
>TRBJ2-5|TRBV14
ASSRRGQGGGETQY
>TRBJ2-1|TRBV13
ASSSRRPALEQF
>TRBJ2-1|TRBV5-4
ASSLRTGSYNEQF
>TRBJ2-2|TRBV6-4
ASSDWGDTGELF
>TRBJ1-5|TRBV7-2
ASSPPGGGWHQPQH
>TRBJ1-5|TRBV27
ASRRTGYGQPQH
>TRBJ1-5|TRBV23-1
ASNGGEQPQH
>TRBJ1-1|TRBV28
ASNTPGQGSSGTEAF
>TRBJ2-3|TRBV24-1
ATSRTGRNTDTQY
>TRBJ2-1|TRBV27
ASSFSRGYNEQF
>TRBJ1-2|TRBV10-3
AITEGDYGYT
>TRBJ1-1|TRBV9
ASSPPGGVMSEAF
>TRBJ1-2|TRBV20-1
SASSEPPF
>TRBJ1-2|TRBV2
ASSVMEVYGYT
>TRBJ2-5|TRBV2
ARKTGQETQY
>TRBJ1-5|TRBV5-1
ASSLGADNQPQH
>TRBJ1-5|TRBV6-1
ASSEMTMVGNQPQH
>TRBJ2-1|TRBV7-2
ASSRPAGVGDNEQF
>TRBJ2-1|TRBV6-5
ASSSPGTSRNEQF
>TRBJ1-1|TRBV27
ASSTFTANTEAF
>TRBJ1-2|TRBV10-2
ASSESGAGGSGYT
>TRBJ2-1|TRBV5-1
ASSLEIAVGNEQF
>TRBJ2-1|TRBV5-1
ASSLDSGYNEQF
>TRBJ2-1|TRBV19
ASSTSGVVYNEQF
>TRBJ1-1|TRBV5-1
ASSEGENTEAF